The source of this T cell receptor beta chain is a study of cytomegalovirus exposure and HLA in healthy donors. Primers for the PCR totalled 60 Vbeta and 13 Jbeta. The protocol was immunoSEQ multiplex PCR, while the TCRdb copy is restricted to in-frame clones and leaves out a portion. The sample lists some 120,000 clones, roughly 77% occurring once. The CDR3 sequence is 14 residues long. Germline V gives CDR1 MNHNS, CDR2 SASEGT. The V segment lost 1 base and the J segment 5 bases; nucleotides outside the gene matches: 2. The sequence came from a man aged 18 to 29 in good health and CMV-seronegative. The genes are TRBV6-1 and TRBJ2-5, with 9 positions matching TRBD2. Sequenced sample: PBMCs. CDR3 nucleotides: TGTGCCAGCAGTGAAGGACTAGCGGCTGAGACCCAGTACTTC. Translating gives CASSEGLAAETQYF.